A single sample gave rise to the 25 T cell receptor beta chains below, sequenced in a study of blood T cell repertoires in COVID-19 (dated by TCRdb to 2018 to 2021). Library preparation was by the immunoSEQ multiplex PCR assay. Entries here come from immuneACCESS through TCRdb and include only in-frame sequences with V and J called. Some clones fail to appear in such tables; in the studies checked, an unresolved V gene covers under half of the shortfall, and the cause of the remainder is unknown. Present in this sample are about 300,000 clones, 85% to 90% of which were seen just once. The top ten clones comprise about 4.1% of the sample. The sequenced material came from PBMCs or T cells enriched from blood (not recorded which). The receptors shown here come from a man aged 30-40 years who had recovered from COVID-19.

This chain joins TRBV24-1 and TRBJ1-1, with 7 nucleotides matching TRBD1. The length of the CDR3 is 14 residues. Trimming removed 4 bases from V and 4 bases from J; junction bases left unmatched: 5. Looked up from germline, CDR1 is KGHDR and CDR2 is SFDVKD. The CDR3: CATSEGGSSTEAFF. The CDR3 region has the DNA TGTGCCACCAGTGAAGGGGGCTCCAGCACTGAAGCTTTCTTT.

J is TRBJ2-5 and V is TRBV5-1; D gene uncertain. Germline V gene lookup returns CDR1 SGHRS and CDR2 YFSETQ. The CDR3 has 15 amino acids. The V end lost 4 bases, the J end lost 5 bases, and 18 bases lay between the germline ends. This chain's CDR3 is CASSPSGFEVETQYF. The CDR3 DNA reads TGCGCCAGCAGCCCTTCGGGTTTCGAAGTGGAGACCCAGTACTTC.

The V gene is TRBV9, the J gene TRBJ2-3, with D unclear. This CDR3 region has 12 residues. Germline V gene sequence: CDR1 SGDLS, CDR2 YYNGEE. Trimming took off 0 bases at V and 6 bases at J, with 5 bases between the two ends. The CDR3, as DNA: TGTGCCAGCAGCGTAGTATTCGATACGCAGTATTTT. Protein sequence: CASSVVFDTQYF.

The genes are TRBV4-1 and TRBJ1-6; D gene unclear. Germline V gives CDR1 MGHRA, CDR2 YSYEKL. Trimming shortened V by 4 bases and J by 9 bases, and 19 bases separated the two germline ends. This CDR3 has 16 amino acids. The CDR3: CASSRNTGISISPLHF. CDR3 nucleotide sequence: TGCGCCAGCAGCCGGAACACCGGGATAAGTATTTCACCCCTCCACTTT.

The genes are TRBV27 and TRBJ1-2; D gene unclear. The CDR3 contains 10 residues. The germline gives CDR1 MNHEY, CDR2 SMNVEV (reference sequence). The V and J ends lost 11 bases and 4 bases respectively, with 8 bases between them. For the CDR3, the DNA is TGTGCCCCAAGGAGCTATGGCTACACCTTC. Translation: CAPRSYGYTF.

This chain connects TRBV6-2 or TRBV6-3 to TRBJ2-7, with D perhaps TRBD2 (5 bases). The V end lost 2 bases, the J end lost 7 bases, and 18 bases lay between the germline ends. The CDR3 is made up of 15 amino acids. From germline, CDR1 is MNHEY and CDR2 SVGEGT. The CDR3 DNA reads TGTGCCAGCAGTTACCTTGGTTCGGGGTACTGGGAGCAGTACTTC. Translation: CASSYLGSGYWEQYF.

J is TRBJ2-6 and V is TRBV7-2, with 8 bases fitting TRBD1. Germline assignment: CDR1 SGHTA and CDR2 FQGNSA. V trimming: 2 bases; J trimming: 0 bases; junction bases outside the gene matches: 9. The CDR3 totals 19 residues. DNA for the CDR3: TGTGCCAGCAGCTTACGAGCAGGGGGCTTGAGCTCTGGGGCCAACGTCCTGACTTTC. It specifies CASSLRAGGLSSGANVLTF.

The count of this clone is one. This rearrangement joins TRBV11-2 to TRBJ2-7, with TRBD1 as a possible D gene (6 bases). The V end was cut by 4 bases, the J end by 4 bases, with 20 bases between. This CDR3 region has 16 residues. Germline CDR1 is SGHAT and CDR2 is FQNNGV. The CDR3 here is CASSWYQGGAEYEQYF. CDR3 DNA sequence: TGTGCCAGCAGCTGGTACCAAGGGGGAGCGGAGTACGAGCAGTACTTC.

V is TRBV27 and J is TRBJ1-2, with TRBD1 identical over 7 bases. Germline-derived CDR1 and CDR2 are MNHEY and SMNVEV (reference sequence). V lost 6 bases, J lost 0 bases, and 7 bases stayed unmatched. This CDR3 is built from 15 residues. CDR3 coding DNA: TGTGCCAGCAGCCCACAGGGGATTACTAACTATGGCTACACCTTC. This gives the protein CASSPQGITNYGYTF.

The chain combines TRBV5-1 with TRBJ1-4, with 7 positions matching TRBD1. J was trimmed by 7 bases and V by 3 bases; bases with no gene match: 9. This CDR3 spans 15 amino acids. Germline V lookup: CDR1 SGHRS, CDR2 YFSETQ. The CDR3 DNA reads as TGCGCCAGCAGCTCCTCCGGGACAGCCGCTGAAAAACTGTTTTTT. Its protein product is CASSSSGTAAEKLFF.

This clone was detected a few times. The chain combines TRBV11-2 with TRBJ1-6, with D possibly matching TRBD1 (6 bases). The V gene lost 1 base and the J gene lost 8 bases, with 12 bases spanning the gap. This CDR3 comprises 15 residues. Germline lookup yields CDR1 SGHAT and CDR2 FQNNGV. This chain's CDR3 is CASSLVRGGDSPLHF. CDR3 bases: TGTGCCAGCAGCTTAGTTAGGGGGGGCGATTCACCCCTCCACTTT.

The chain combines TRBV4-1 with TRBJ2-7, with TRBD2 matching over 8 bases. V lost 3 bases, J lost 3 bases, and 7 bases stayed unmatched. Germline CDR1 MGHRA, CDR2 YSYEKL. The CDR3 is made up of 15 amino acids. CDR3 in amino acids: CASSQTSATVYEQYF. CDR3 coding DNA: TGCGCCAGCAGCCAGACTAGCGCTACGGTCTACGAGCAGTACTTC.

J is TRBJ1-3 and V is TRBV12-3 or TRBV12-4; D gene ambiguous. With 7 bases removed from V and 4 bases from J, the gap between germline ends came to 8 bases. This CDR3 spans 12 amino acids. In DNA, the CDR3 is TGTGCCAGCATCTCTCAGGGAAACACCATATATTTT. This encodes CASISQGNTIYF.

This CDR3 reads CASSSSGVYTEAFF. CDR3 coding DNA: TGTGCCAGCAGTTCCTCAGGGGTATACACTGAAGCTTTCTTT. The chain combines TRBV6-6 with TRBJ1-1, with D possibly matching TRBD1 (6 bases). The germline V gene encodes CDR1 MNHNY and CDR2 SVGAGI (reference sequence). Trimming shortened V by 4 bases and J by 3 bases, and 12 bases separated the two germline ends. There are 14 residues in the CDR3.

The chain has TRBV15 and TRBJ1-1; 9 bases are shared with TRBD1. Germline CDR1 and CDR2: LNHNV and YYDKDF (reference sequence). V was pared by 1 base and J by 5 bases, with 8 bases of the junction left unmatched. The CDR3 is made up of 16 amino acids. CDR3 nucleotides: TGTGCCACCAGCAGAGTCCCGGGACAGGGCTGGACTGAAGCTTTCTTT. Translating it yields CATSRVPGQGWTEAFF.

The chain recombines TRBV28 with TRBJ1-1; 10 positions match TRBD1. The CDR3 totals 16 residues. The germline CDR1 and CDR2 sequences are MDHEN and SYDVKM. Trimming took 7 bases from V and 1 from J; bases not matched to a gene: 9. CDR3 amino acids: CASTSAGQGSNTEAFF. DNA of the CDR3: TGTGCCAGCACCTCCGCGGGACAGGGGTCGAACACTGAAGCTTTCTTT. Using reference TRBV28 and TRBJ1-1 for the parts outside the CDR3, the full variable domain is DVKVTQSSRYLVKRTGEKVFLECVQDMDHENMFWYRQDPGLGLRLIYFSYDVKMKEKGDIPEGYSVSREKKERFSLILESASTNQTSMYLCASTSAGQGSNTEAFFGQGTRLTVV.

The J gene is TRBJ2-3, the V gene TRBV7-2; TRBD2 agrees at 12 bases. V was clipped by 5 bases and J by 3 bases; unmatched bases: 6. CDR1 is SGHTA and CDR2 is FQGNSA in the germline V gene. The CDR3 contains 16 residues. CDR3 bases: TGTGCCAGCAGCCCCGTTCTAGCGGGAGGGACAGATACGCAGTATTTT. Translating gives CASSPVLAGGTDTQYF.

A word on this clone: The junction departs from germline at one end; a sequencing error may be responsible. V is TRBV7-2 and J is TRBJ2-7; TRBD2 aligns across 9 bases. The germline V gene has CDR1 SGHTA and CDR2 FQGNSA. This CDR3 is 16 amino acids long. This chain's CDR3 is CASSLGPLAGPYEQYF. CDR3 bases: TGTGCCAGCAGCTTAGGTCCCCTAGCGGGGCCCTATGAGCAGTACTTC.

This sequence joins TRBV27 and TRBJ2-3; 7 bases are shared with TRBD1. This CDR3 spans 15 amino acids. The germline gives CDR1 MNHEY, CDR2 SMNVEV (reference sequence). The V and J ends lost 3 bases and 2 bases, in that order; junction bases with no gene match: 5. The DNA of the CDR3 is TGTGCCAGCAGTTTTTACAGGGGAATCACAGATACGCAGTATTTT. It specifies CASSFYRGITDTQYF.

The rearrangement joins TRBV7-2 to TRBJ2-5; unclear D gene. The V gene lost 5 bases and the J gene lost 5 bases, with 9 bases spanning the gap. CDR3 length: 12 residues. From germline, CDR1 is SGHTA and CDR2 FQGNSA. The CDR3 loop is CASSPSVETQYF. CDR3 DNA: TGTGCCAGCAGCCCTAGTGTGGAGACCCAGTACTTC.

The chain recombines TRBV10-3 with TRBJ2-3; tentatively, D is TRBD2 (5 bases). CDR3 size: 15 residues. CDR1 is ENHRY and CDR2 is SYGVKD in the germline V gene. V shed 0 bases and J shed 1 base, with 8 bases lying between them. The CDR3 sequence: CAISESWGGTDTQYF. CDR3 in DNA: TGTGCCATCAGTGAGTCGTGGGGAGGCACAGATACGCAGTATTTT.

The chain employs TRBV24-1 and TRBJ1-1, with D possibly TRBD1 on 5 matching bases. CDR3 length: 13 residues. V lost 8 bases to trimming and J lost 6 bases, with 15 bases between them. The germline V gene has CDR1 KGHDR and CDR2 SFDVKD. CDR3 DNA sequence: TGTGCCACCACCGGAGGGGTACTCGCTGAAGCTTTCTTT. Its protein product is CATTGGVLAEAFF.

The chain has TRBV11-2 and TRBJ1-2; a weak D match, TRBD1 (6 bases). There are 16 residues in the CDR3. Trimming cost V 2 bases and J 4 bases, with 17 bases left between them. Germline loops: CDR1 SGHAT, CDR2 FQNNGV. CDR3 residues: CASSLTGVGGRYGYTF. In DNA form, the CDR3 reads TGTGCCAGCAGCTTAACGGGCGTGGGGGGGCGCTATGGCTACACCTTC.

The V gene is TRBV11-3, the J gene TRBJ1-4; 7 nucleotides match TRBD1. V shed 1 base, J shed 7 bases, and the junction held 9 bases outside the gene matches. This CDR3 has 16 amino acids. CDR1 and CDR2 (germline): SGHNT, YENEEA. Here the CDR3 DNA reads TGTGCCAGCAGCTTAGGCGTGGGAAGGGGGCGTGAAAAACTGTTTTTT. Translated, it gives CASSLGVGRGREKLFF.

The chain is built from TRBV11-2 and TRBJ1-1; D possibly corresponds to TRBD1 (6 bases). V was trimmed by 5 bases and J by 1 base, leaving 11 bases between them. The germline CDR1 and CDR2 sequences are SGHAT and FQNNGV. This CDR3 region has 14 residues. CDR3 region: CASSKHRANTEAFF. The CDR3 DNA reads TGTGCCAGCAGCAAACACAGGGCGAACACTGAAGCTTTCTTT.